These 5 T cell receptor beta chains came from one sample sequenced in a study of technical replicates of blood from a few donors. Profiled with immunoSEQ multiplex PCR; TCRdb holds only in-frame clones, not every one. The repertoire includes about 57,000 clones, 90% to 95% of them detected once, and approximately 4% sits in the top ten. The sequencing sample was made of PBMCs. The receptors here all came from a human donor in good health. Some clones in this sample may be carry-over from other donors' samples.

The chain couples TRBV13 to TRBJ2-3, with D maybe TRBD1 (6 bases). Trimming cost V 6 bases and J 0 bases, with 19 bases left between them. This CDR3 spans 17 amino acids. Germline CDR1 and CDR2: PRHDT and FYEKMQ (reference sequence). CDR3 DNA: TGTGCCAGCAGTGGGGGCTCTTACAGATCTAGCACAGATACGCAGTATTTT. It encodes CASSGGSYRSSTDTQYF. The variable domain in full, with the rest retrieved from reference TRBV13 and TRBJ2-3, is AAGVIQSPRHLIKEKRETATLKCYPIPRHDTVYWYQQGPGQDPQFLISFYEKMQSDKGSIPDRFSAQQFSDYHSELNMSSLELGDSALYFCASSGGSYRSSTDTQYFGPGTRLTVL.

The V call is TRBV18, the J call TRBJ1-3; 7 bases align to TRBD1. This CDR3 region has 16 residues. Per the germline V gene, CDR1 is KGHSH and CDR2 is LQKENI. V gave up 1 base and J gave up 3 bases; unmatched junction bases: 6. CDR3 DNA: TGTGCCAGCTCACCACTCGAGGGGGCGCGTGGAAACACCATATATTTT. Its translation is CASSPLEGARGNTIYF.

This chain joins TRBV5-6 and TRBJ2-5; 10 bases align to TRBD1. With 4 bases clipped from V and 4 bases from J, the junction kept 7 bases outside the gene matches. Germline CDR1 reads SGHDT; CDR2 reads YYEEEE. The CDR3 has 15 amino acids. CDR3 in amino acids: CASSKDRGVGETQYF. CDR3 nucleotide sequence: TGTGCCAGCAGCAAGGACAGGGGGGTAGGAGAGACCCAGTACTTC.

J is TRBJ2-1 and V is TRBV6-1; D is possibly TRBD1 (5 bases). Germline CDR1 MNHNS, CDR2 SASEGT. CDR3 length: 14 residues. V lost 6 bases and J lost 3, with 12 bases in between. DNA for the CDR3: TGTGCCAGCAGCCCAGGGTGGAGCTACAATGAGCAGTTCTTC. Translation gives CASSPGWSYNEQFF.

V and J are TRBV4-2 and TRBJ2-1, with 9 bases fitting TRBD2. Germline lookup yields CDR1 LGHNA and CDR2 YNFKEQ. V was clipped by 1 base and J by 5 bases; unmatched bases: 12. The CDR3 is made up of 18 amino acids. Here the CDR3 DNA reads TGTGCCAGCAGCCAAGGTCCTATTGGGCTAGCGGGACACAATGAGCAGTTCTTC. Protein: CASSQGPIGLAGHNEQFF.